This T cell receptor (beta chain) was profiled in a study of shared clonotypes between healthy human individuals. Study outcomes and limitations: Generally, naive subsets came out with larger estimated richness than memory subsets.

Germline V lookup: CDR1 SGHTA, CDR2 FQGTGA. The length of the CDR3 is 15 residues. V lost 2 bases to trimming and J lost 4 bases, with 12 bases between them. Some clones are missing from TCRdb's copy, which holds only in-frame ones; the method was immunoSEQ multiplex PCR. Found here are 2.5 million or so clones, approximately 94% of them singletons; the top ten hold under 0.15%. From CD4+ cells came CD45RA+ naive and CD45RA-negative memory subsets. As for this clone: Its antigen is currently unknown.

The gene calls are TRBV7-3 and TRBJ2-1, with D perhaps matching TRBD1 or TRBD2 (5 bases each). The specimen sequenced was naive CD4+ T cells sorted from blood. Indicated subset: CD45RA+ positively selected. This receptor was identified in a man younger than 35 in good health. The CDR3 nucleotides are TGTGCCAGCAGCTTAGGGGACCTAGCTTACAATGAGCAGTTCTTC. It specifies CASSLGDLAYNEQFF.